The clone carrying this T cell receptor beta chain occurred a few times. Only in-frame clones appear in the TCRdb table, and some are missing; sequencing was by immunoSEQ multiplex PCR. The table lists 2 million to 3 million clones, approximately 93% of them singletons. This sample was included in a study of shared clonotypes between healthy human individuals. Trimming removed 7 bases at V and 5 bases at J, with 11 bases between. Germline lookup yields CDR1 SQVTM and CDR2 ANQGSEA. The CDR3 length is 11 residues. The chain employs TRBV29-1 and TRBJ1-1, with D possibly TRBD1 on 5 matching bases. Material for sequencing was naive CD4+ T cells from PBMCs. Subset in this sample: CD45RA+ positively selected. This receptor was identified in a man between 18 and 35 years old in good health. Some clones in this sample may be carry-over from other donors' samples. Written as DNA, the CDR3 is TGCAGCGGGGGCTCTGGGACTGAAGCTTTCTTT. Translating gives CSGGSGTEAFF.